This TCR beta chain was obtained from a study of neurological immune-mediated disorders. Study context: Relapsing-remitting patients made up most of the roughly 34 multiple sclerosis patients, and secondary progressive patients made up 3. Study-level findings and limits: Multiple sclerosis patients had less TCR clonal expansion than even healthy controls, unlike HTLV-1-associated myelopathy. When the repertoires were grouped phylogenetically, those of 18 of the 34 multiple sclerosis patients came together in a single cluster of related CDR3 sequences, which points to a possible repertoire-level signature.

Per the germline V gene, CDR1 is PRHDT and CDR2 is FYEKMQ (reference sequence). With V trimmed by 4 bases and J by 5 bases, 11 bases remained unmatched. CDR3 length: 17 amino acids. Using its own MiXCR run on the 5' RACE reads, TCRdb lists one record per CDR3 protein. Of about 65,000 distinct CDR3 sequences listed, over 4% were seen once; the top ten hold about 2.4%. PBMCs stored at -80 C, numbering 2 million, were the origin of the unsorted libraries. This clonotype occurred a few times. Its antigen is still unknown. The TCR comes from a man between 50 and 59 years old with multiple sclerosis. The source material was PBMCs. The V call is TRBV13, the J call TRBJ2-3; 11 bases agree with TRBD2. CDR3 bases: TGTGCCAGCAGCTCTGAAGTGACTAGCGGGGATAGAGATACGCAGTATTTT. It is translated as CASSSEVTSGDRDTQYF.